What follows are 18 T cell receptor beta chains derived from one specimen sequenced in a study of T-cell memory formation after mild COVID-19. TCRdb re-derived calls from the 5' RACE reads in MiXCR, one entry per CDR3 protein. The table lists hundreds of thousands of distinct CDR3 sequences, more than 15% of them singletons. Sequenced sample: PBMCs or a T cell subset sorted from them (not recorded which). The receptors here all came from an adult woman who had mild COVID-19 (a few samples of this study predate the infection). Cell type and time point are not known.

The chain uses TRBV20-1 and TRBJ1-5, with TRBD1 as a possible D gene (5 bases). This CDR3 is 16 amino acids long. Germline V lookup: CDR1 DFQATT, CDR2 SNEGSKA (reference sequence). V was clipped by 5 bases and J by 0 bases, with 17 bases between them. The CDR3 coding sequence is TGCAGTGCTCGAATGGGCCGACAGACTAGCAATCAGCCCCAGCATTTT. Translated, it gives CSARMGRQTSNQPQHF.

The V and J genes are TRBV14 and TRBJ2-3; D is unresolved. This CDR3 comprises 14 residues. Germline V gene lookup returns CDR1 SGHDN and CDR2 FVKESK. Trimming cost V 2 bases and J 3 bases, with 9 bases left between them. CDR3 DNA sequence: TGTGCCAGCAGCCAATTGCTAAGAACAGATACGCAGTATTTT. Its translation is CASSQLLRTDTQYF. The full variable domain, its missing parts supplied by reference TRBV14 and TRBJ2-3, is EAGVTQFPSHSVIEKGQTVTLRCDPISGHDNLYWYRRVMGKEIKFLLHFVKESKQDESGMPNNRFLAERTGGTYSTLKVQPAELEDSGVYFCASSQLLRTDTQYFGPGTRLTVL.

The rearrangement joins TRBV2 to TRBJ2-6, with 8 bases identical to TRBD1. Germline lookup yields CDR1 SNHLY and CDR2 FYNNEI. This CDR3 has 16 amino acids. V lost 5 bases and J lost 1; bases outside the gene matches: 4. The CDR3 is CASSTWTGSGANVLTF. The CDR3 DNA reads TGTGCCAGCAGTACCTGGACAGGGTCTGGGGCCAACGTCCTGACTTTC.

This clonotype has only a few counts. This sequence joins TRBV12-3 or TRBV12-4 and TRBJ2-7; a weak D match, TRBD2 (7 bases). The ends were cut back, 11 bases at V and 5 bases at J, with 19 bases in the middle. The CDR3 totals 13 residues. The CDR3 coding sequence is TGTGCCCCACCTGGGGGGGGGGCCCACGAGCAGTACTTC. It encodes CAPPGGGAHEQYF.

This clonotype has just a few counts. The rearrangement joins TRBV7-3 to TRBJ2-3, with TRBD2 matching over 14 bases. In germline, CDR1 is SGHTA, CDR2 FQGTGA. V was pared by 4 bases and J by 4 bases, with 7 bases of the junction left unmatched. The CDR3 has 17 amino acids. This CDR3 reads CASSSSGTSGGPDTQYF. CDR3 coding DNA: TGTGCCAGCAGCTCTTCCGGGACTAGCGGGGGTCCAGATACGCAGTATTTT.

The V call is TRBV7-2, the J call TRBJ1-1, with D tentatively TRBD1 (5 bases). The ends were cut back, 1 base at V and 4 bases at J, with 10 bases in the middle. CDR3 length: 14 amino acids. Germline loops: CDR1 SGHTA, CDR2 FQGNSA. CDR3 protein: CASSLESGTTEAFF. The CDR3 DNA sequence: TGTGCCAGCAGCTTAGAATCAGGGACCACTGAAGCTTTCTTT.

The chain joins TRBV30 to TRBJ2-6, with 7 bases that match TRBD1. The junction had 7 bases not matched to a gene; V was cut back by 5 bases and J by 9 bases. Germline-derived CDR1 and CDR2 are GTSNPN and SVGIG (reference sequence). This CDR3 is 13 amino acids long. CDR3 amino acids: CAWSVGTVNVLTF. The CDR3 nucleotides read TGTGCCTGGTCCGTGGGGACAGTCAACGTCCTGACTTTC.

This sequence joins TRBV30 and TRBJ2-3, with D tentatively TRBD1 (5 bases). The V end was cut by 2 bases, the J end by 2 bases, with 11 bases between. The CDR3 totals 14 residues. Looked up from germline, CDR1 is GTSNPN and CDR2 is SVGIG (reference sequence). This CDR3 reads CAWSPLGATDTQYF. The DNA of the CDR3 is TGTGCCTGGAGTCCCCTAGGGGCCACAGATACGCAGTATTTT.

This chain links TRBV6-1 with TRBJ2-1; 8 bases map to TRBD1. Germline trimming cut 10 bases from V and 12 bases from J; bases unmatched to any gene: 14. Germline V CDR1 and CDR2: MNHNS, SASEGT. CDR3 length equals 13 residues. The chain's CDR3 is CATGQGYNERQFF. The CDR3 DNA is TGTGCCACTGGACAGGGATACAATGAGAGGCAGTTCTTC.

This clonotype was picked up a small number of times. The J gene is TRBJ2-1, the V gene TRBV9; the D gene is possibly TRBD2 (6 bases). V lost 3 bases and J lost 9, with 13 bases in between. The V gene's germline CDR1 is SGDLS and CDR2 YYNGEE. The CDR3 is made up of 13 amino acids. DNA of the CDR3: TGTGCCAGCAGCGGACGGGGGTGGAGTGAGCAGTTCTTC. Its protein product is CASSGRGWSEQFF.

The rearrangement uses TRBV27 and TRBJ1-5; the D gene is possibly TRBD1 (5 bases). Germline V CDR1 and CDR2: MNHEY, SMNVEV (reference sequence). CDR3 length: 14 residues. V shed 8 bases and J shed 4 bases, with 15 bases lying between them. CDR3 in amino acids: CASGIEQGNQPQHF. CDR3 DNA: TGTGCCAGCGGGATCGAGCAGGGTAATCAGCCCCAGCATTTT.

This chain links TRBV13 with TRBJ2-1; 15 bases are shared with TRBD2. The V and J ends lost 8 bases and 9 bases, in that order; junction bases with no gene match: 5. Germline V gene sequence: CDR1 PRHDT, CDR2 FYEKMQ (reference sequence). The CDR3 length is 14 residues. DNA for the CDR3: TGTGCCAGCCTGGGACTAGCGGGAGGAACTGAGCAGTTCTTC. This encodes CASLGLAGGTEQFF.

In its sample, this clonotype was seen a few times. J is TRBJ2-5 and V is TRBV5-4; 14 bases map to TRBD2. CDR3 size: 16 residues. With 2 bases clipped from V and 5 bases from J, the junction kept 5 bases outside the gene matches. Germline V CDR1 and CDR2: SGHNT, YYREEE (reference sequence). The CDR3 DNA follows: TGTGCCAGCAGCTTCGGGACTAGCGGGGGACGGGAGACCCAGTACTTC. Protein sequence: CASSFGTSGGRETQYF.

This clonotype was observed a handful of times. The CDR3 sequence is CAHNEPGLAKETQYF. CDR3 DNA sequence: TGTGCCCACAACGAACCGGGACTAGCAAAAGAGACCCAGTACTTC. V gene TRBV6-6 combines with J gene TRBJ2-5, with 9 bases identical to TRBD2. The CDR3 has 15 residues. CDR1 is MNHNY, CDR2 SVGAGI, per germline (reference sequence). The V gene end was trimmed by 11 bases and the J gene end by 3 bases; junction bases not matched to a gene: 13.

V gene TRBV5-5 combines with J gene TRBJ2-5; D not resolved. This CDR3 is built from 13 residues. CDR1 is SGHKS, CDR2 YYEKEE, per germline (reference sequence). V was clipped by 1 base and J by 1 base, with 5 bases between them. The CDR3 here is CASSLYIQETQYF. DNA of the CDR3: TGTGCCAGCAGCTTGTACATCCAAGAGACCCAGTACTTC.

This clonotype was seen a handful of times. This rearrangement joins TRBV15 to TRBJ2-5; 8 nucleotides align to TRBD1. CDR1 LNHNV and CDR2 YYDKDF come from the germline V gene (reference sequence). CDR3 size: 15 residues. V dropped 2 bases and J dropped 5; count of bases not matched to a gene: 7. The CDR3: CATSRSNRGWETQYF. CDR3 DNA: TGTGCCACCAGCAGATCCAACAGGGGGTGGGAGACCCAGTACTTC.

This clonotype was seen more than once but under ten times. J is TRBJ1-1 and V is TRBV24-1; the D is unclear. With 2 bases removed from V and 1 base from J, the gap between germline ends came to 4 bases. The CDR3 has 13 amino acids. Germline assignment: CDR1 KGHDR and CDR2 SFDVKD. The CDR3 is CATSDYQNTEAFF. CDR3 DNA: TGTGCCACCAGTGATTACCAGAACACTGAAGCTTTCTTT.

This clonotype came up a few times. CDR3 in amino acids: CATGSGADTQYF. The CDR3 region has the DNA TGTGCCACTGGTTCAGGCGCAGATACGCAGTATTTT. The chain carries TRBV24-1 and TRBJ2-3; D remains unclear. Germline V lookup: CDR1 KGHDR, CDR2 SFDVKD. The CDR3 has 12 amino acids. Trimming took 10 bases from V and 4 from J, leaving 11 bases between them.